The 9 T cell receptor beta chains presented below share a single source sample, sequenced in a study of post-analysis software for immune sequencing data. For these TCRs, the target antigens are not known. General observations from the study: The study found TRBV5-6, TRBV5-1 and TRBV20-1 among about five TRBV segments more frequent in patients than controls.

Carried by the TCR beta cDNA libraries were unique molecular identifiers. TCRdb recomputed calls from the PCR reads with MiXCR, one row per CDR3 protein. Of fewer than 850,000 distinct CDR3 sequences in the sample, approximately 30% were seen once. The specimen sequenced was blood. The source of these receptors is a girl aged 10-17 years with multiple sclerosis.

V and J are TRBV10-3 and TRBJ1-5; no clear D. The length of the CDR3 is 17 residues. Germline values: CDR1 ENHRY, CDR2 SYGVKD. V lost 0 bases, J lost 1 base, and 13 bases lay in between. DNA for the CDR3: TGTGCCATCAGTGAGTCGAACGGCTCACAGAGCAATCAGCCCCAGCATTTT. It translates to CAISESNGSQSNQPQHF.

The CDR3 is CASSLTEWRGGGTGELFF. The CDR3 DNA reads TGTGCCAGCAGCCTCACCGAATGGCGTGGGGGCGGCACCGGGGAGCTGTTTTTT. The genes are TRBV7-9 and TRBJ2-2; D might be TRBD1 (6 bases). The CDR3 has 18 residues. CDR1 SEHNR and CDR2 FQNEAQ come from the germline V gene (reference sequence). V shed 5 bases and J shed 4 bases, with 23 bases lying between them.

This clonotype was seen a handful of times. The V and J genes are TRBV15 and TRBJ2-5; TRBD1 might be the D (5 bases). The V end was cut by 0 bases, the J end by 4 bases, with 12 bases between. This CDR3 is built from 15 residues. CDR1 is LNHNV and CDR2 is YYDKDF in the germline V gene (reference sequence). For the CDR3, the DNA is TGTGCCACCAGCAGAGATAGGGCTAGGGGAGAGACCCAGTACTTC. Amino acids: CATSRDRARGETQYF.

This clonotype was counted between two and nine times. The CDR3 loop is CASRRQNPYEQYF. The CDR3 coding sequence is TGTGCCAGCAGACGTCAGAACCCCTACGAGCAGTACTTC. The rearrangement uses TRBV28 and TRBJ2-7; unclear D gene. The CDR3 is 13 residues long. Looked up from germline, CDR1 is MDHEN and CDR2 is SYDVKM. V lost 6 bases to trimming and J lost 2 bases, with 11 bases between them.

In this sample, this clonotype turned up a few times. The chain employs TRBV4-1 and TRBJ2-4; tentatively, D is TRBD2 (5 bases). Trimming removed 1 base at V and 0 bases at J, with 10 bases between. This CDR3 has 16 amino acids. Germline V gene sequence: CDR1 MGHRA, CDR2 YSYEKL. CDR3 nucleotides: TGCGCCAGCAGCCAAGGCGAGGGTATAGCCAAAAACATTCAGTACTTC. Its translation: CASSQGEGIAKNIQYF.

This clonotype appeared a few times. The CDR3 sequence: CASSLGRNTGANVLTF. In DNA, the CDR3 is TGTGCCAGCAGCCTGGGTAGGAACACTGGGGCCAACGTCCTGACTTTC. The J gene is TRBJ2-6, the V gene TRBV28; D gene unclear. The CDR3 extends over 16 amino acids. Trimming pared 6 bases from V and 2 bases from J, leaving 14 bases between. Germline CDR1 reads MDHEN; CDR2 reads SYDVKM. Full variable domain (remainder filled in from reference TRBV28 and TRBJ2-6): DVKVTQSSRYLVKRTGEKVFLECVQDMDHENMFWYRQDPGLGLRLIYFSYDVKMKEKGDIPEGYSVSREKKERFSLILESASTNQTSMYLCASSLGRNTGANVLTFGAGSRLTVL.

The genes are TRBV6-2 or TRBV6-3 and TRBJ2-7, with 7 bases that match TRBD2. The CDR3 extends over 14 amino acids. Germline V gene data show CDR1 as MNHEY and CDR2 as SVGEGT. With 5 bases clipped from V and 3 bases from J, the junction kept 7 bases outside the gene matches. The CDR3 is CASSPAGVRYEQYF. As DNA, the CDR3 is TGTGCCAGCAGTCCCGCGGGAGTGCGCTACGAGCAGTACTTC.

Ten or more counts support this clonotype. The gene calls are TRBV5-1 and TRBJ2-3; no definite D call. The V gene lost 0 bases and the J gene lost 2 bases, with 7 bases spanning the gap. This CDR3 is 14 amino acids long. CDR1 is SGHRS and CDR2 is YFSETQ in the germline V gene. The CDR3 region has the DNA TGCGCCAGCAGCTTGGACAGACCCACAGATACGCAGTATTTT. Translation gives CASSLDRPTDTQYF. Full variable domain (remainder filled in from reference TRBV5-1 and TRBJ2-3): KAGVTQTPRYLIKTRGQQVTLSCSPISGHRSVSWYQQTPGQGLQFLFEYFSETQRNKGNFPGRFSGRQFSNSRSEMNVSTLELGDSALYLCASSLDRPTDTQYFGPGTRLTVL.

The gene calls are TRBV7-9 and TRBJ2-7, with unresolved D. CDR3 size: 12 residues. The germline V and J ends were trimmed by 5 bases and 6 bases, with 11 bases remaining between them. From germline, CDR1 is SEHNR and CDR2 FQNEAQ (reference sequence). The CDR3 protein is CASSPDLGEQYF. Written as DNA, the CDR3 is TGTGCCAGCAGCCCCGACCTGGGCGAGCAGTACTTC.